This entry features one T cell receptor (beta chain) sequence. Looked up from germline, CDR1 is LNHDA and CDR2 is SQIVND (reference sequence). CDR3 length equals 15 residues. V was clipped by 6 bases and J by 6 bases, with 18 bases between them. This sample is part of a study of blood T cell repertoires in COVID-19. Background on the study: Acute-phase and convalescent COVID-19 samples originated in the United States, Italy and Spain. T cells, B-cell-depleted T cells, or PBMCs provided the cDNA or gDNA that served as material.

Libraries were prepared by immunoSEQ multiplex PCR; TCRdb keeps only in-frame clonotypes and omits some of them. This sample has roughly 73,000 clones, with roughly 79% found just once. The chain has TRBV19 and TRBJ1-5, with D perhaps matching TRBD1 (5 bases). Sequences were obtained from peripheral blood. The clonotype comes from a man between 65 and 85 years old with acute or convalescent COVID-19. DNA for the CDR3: TGTGCCAGTAGGTTCGGGACTAGAATAACTCAGCCCCAGCATTTT. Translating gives CASRFGTRITQPQHF.